These 30 T cell receptor beta chains were sequenced from one sample in a study of PD-1 blockade in classical Hodgkin lymphoma. All trial patients relapsed after autologous stem cell transplantation. Using immunoSEQ multiplex PCR, the repertoire was profiled, and TCRdb retains in-frame clones only, with some absent. Of about 75,000 clones listed, about 92% are singletons. Sample: peripheral blood mononuclear cells (PBMCs), taken at baseline. Receptors were obtained from a human donor with classical Hodgkin lymphoma.

The rearrangement uses TRBV9 and TRBJ1-3; TRBD1 matches 9 bases. Germline-derived CDR1 and CDR2 are SGDLS and YYNGEE. V trimming: 0 bases; J trimming: 4 bases; junction bases outside the gene matches: 11. There are 18 residues in the CDR3. CDR3 sequence reads: CASSVEGQGLLSGNTIYF. Written as DNA, the CDR3 is TGTGCCAGCAGCGTAGAGGGACAGGGCCTACTATCGGGAAACACCATATATTTT.

This clone was observed a single time. The gene calls are TRBV25-1 and TRBJ1-5, with D unclear. This CDR3 comprises 13 residues. CDR1 is MGHDK and CDR2 is SYGVNS in the germline V gene. The V gene lost 5 bases and the J gene lost 6 bases, with 11 bases spanning the gap. The CDR3 region is CASSLPGGQPQHF. The CDR3 nucleotides are TGTGCCAGCAGTCTGCCAGGCGGTCAGCCCCAGCATTTT.

This chain links TRBV5-1 with TRBJ2-7; D is possibly TRBD2 (5 bases). The CDR3 is 13 residues long. The germline V gene has CDR1 SGHRS and CDR2 YFSETQ. V shed 1 base and J shed 5 bases, with 10 bases lying between them. CDR3 sequence: CASSLINGDEQYF. CDR3 bases: TGCGCCAGCAGCTTGATTAACGGGGACGAGCAGTACTTC.

The chain couples TRBV27 to TRBJ1-1; D might be TRBD1 (5 bases). CDR3 length equals 14 residues. V was pared by 3 bases and J by 1 base, with 9 bases between. The germline V gene has CDR1 MNHEY and CDR2 SMNVEV (reference sequence). The CDR3 loop is CASSFIGANTEAFF. The CDR3 DNA is TGTGCCAGCAGTTTTATAGGGGCGAACACTGAAGCTTTCTTT.

V is TRBV30 and J is TRBJ1-1; D gene ambiguous. The CDR3 runs to 11 residues. The V end was cut by 2 bases, the J end by 6 bases, with 7 bases between. CDR1 is GTSNPN, CDR2 SVGIG, per germline (reference sequence). CDR3 sequence: CAWSLYPEAFF. The CDR3 bases are TGTGCCTGGAGTCTCTACCCTGAAGCTTTCTTT.

The chain employs TRBV5-4 and TRBJ1-2, with D perhaps TRBD1 (6 bases). The V end was cut by 0 bases, the J end by 7 bases, with 13 bases between. CDR3 length: 14 residues. The germline CDR1 and CDR2 sequences are SGHNT and YYREEE (reference sequence). Here the CDR3 reads CASSLAGGASGYTF. In nucleotides, the CDR3 is TGTGCCAGCAGCTTGGCCGGGGGGGCCAGTGGCTACACCTTC.

This chain joins TRBV28 and TRBJ2-5; no reliable D call. The V gene lost 5 bases and the J gene lost 7 bases, with 11 bases spanning the gap. This CDR3 has 12 residues. The germline V gene has CDR1 MDHEN and CDR2 SYDVKM. For the CDR3, the DNA is TGTGCCAGCAGTACCCTAGGAAGGACCCAGTACTTC. Protein: CASSTLGRTQYF. Full variable domain (rest looked up from reference TRBV28 and TRBJ2-5): DVKVTQSSRYLVKRTGEKVFLECVQDMDHENMFWYRQDPGLGLRLIYFSYDVKMKEKGDIPEGYSVSREKKERFSLILESASTNQTSMYLCASSTLGRTQYFGPGTRLLVL.

V and J are TRBV25-1 and TRBJ2-7; the match to TRBD2 covers 10 bases. V trimming: 9 bases; J trimming: 0 bases; junction bases outside the gene matches: 2. The CDR3 is 13 residues long. In germline, CDR1 is MGHDK, CDR2 SYGVNS. The CDR3 here is CASGLAASYEQYF. The CDR3 DNA reads as TGTGCCAGTGGACTAGCGGCCTCCTACGAGCAGTACTTC.

V gene TRBV2 combines with J gene TRBJ2-3, with TRBD1 matching over 7 bases. J was trimmed by 4 bases and V by 8 bases; bases with no gene match: 6. The germline gives CDR1 SNHLY, CDR2 FYNNEI. The CDR3 length is 13 residues. CDR3 in DNA: TGTGCCAGCCGACAGGGCACTTCAGATACGCAGTATTTT. Its protein is CASRQGTSDTQYF.

This chain connects TRBV25-1 to TRBJ1-2; perhaps TRBD1 as D (5 bases). Trimming removed 1 base at V and 3 bases at J, with 6 bases between. Germline CDR1 and CDR2: MGHDK and SYGVNS. The CDR3 is 13 amino acids. The CDR3 sequence is CASSESGYYGYTF. CDR3 DNA sequence: TGTGCCAGCAGTGAATCAGGGTACTATGGCTACACCTTC.

This clone came up once. This chain uses TRBV6-5 with TRBJ2-7, with a weak D call TRBD2 (5 bases). The ends were cut back, 2 bases at V and 1 base at J, with 6 bases in the middle. CDR3 length: 13 amino acids. Germline lookup yields CDR1 MNHEY and CDR2 SVGAGI. CDR3 amino acids: CASSYGLSYEQYF. The CDR3 DNA is TGTGCCAGCAGTTACGGACTTTCCTACGAGCAGTACTTC.

This clone was seen a single time. This sequence joins TRBV7-2 and TRBJ2-7, with 11 bases lining up with TRBD2. J was trimmed by 5 bases and V by 1 base; bases with no gene match: 7. CDR1 and CDR2 (germline): SGHTA, FQGNSA. This CDR3 spans 16 amino acids. The CDR3 DNA follows: TGTGCCAGCAGCTTAGACTTGACTAGCGGGATGGACGAGCAGTACTTC. Amino acids: CASSLDLTSGMDEQYF.

This chain links TRBV7-2 with TRBJ1-2, with 9 nucleotides matching TRBD1. V lost 7 bases to trimming and J lost 6 bases; unmatched junction nucleotides: 9. Germline V gene lookup returns CDR1 SGHTA and CDR2 FQGNSA. CDR3 length equals 14 residues. Here the CDR3 DNA reads TGTGCCAGCACCCATTCCGGGACAGGGAATGGCTACACCTTC. Its protein product is CASTHSGTGNGYTF.

The CDR3 bases are TGTGCCAGCAGCTCCCCACAGCGGGAGAGTAGATACGAGCAGTACTTC. This gives the protein CASSSPQRESRYEQYF. V is TRBV28 and J is TRBJ2-7, with 8 positions matching TRBD2. Germline V gene data show CDR1 as MDHEN and CDR2 as SYDVKM. The CDR3 sequence is 16 residues long. Trimming took 6 bases from V and 4 from J; bases not matched to a gene: 14.

This chain links TRBV29-1 with TRBJ2-5; D remains ambiguous. The CDR3 has 13 residues. V lost 3 bases to trimming and J lost 2 bases, with 10 bases between them. Germline V gene sequence: CDR1 SQVTM, CDR2 ANQGSEA. This CDR3 reads CSVERSQQETQYF. The CDR3 nucleotides are TGCAGCGTTGAGAGGTCACAGCAAGAGACCCAGTACTTC.

This rearrangement joins TRBV27 to TRBJ1-1; 7 bases are a match to TRBD1. The V gene end was trimmed by 1 base and the J gene end by 3 bases; junction bases not matched to a gene: 2. Per germline, CDR1 MNHEY and CDR2 SMNVEV (reference sequence). The CDR3 is 14 residues long. The DNA for the CDR3 is TGTGCCAGCAGTTTATTAGACAGGGACACTGAAGCTTTCTTT. Residues: CASSLLDRDTEAFF.

The V gene is TRBV7-6, the J gene TRBJ1-2, with a tentative D call TRBD1 (5 bases). CDR3 length equals 14 residues. Trimming shortened V by 5 bases and J by 8 bases, and 18 bases separated the two germline ends. CDR1 is SGHVS, CDR2 FNYEAQ, per germline. CDR3 amino acids: CASSASGTAGGYTF. The DNA of the CDR3 is TGTGCCAGCAGCGCATCTGGGACCGCGGGAGGCTACACCTTC.

The chain combines TRBV2 with TRBJ2-2; 15 bases fit TRBD2. J gave up 4 bases and V 6 bases, and 6 bases lay outside the gene matches. This CDR3 is built from 17 residues. Germline V gives CDR1 SNHLY, CDR2 FYNNEI. In nucleotides, the CDR3 is TGTGCCAGCAGGGCTGGGACTAGCGGGGGGACCACCGGGGAGCTGTTTTTT. Its protein is CASRAGTSGGTTGELFF.

The chain carries TRBV6-1 and TRBJ2-7; D may correspond to TRBD1 or TRBD2 (5 bases each). Trimming cost V 3 bases and J 10 bases, with 19 bases left between them. The CDR3 is made up of 14 amino acids. Germline V gene data show CDR1 as MNHNS and CDR2 as SASEGT. The CDR3 is CASSDAGTPLNQYF. CDR3 coding DNA: TGTGCCAGCAGTGACGCCGGGACCCCCCTAAATCAGTACTTC.

The CDR3 DNA reads as TGTGCCAGCAGCTTAGGGGGGGGTAACCCCTACGAGCAGTACTTC. Its protein product is CASSLGGGNPYEQYF. The chain combines TRBV13 with TRBJ2-7, with D possibly matching TRBD2 (6 bases). The CDR3 consists of 15 residues. Deletions cut 0 bases from V and 2 bases from J, with 11 bases between. The germline V gene encodes CDR1 PRHDT and CDR2 FYEKMQ (reference sequence).

The rearrangement uses TRBV9 and TRBJ2-1; D is unresolved. Germline V gives CDR1 SGDLS, CDR2 YYNGEE. The CDR3 covers 16 residues. Trimming left V 0 bases short and J 10 bases short, with 20 bases between. The CDR3 DNA is TGTGCCAGCAGCGTAGTGGCTCCCACGCCATCGTCGGAGCAGTTCTTC. Amino acids: CASSVVAPTPSSEQFF.

This chain links TRBV18 with TRBJ1-4, with 8 bases identical to TRBD1. The CDR3 contains 12 residues. The germline V gene encodes CDR1 KGHSH and CDR2 LQKENI. V trimming: 6 bases; J trimming: 10 bases; junction bases outside the gene matches: 4. CDR3 bases: TGTGCCAGCTCCCCGGACAGGGCAAAACTGTTTTTT. It codes for CASSPDRAKLFF.

This rearrangement joins TRBV2 to TRBJ1-5; 7 bases match TRBD1. This CDR3 is 14 amino acids long. The junction had 5 bases not matched to a gene; V was cut back by 5 bases and J by 4 bases. Germline CDR1 and CDR2: SNHLY and FYNNEI. The CDR3 DNA sequence: TGTGCCAGCAGTAACTCGGGACAGAATCAGCCCCAGCATTTT. Encoded protein: CASSNSGQNQPQHF.

The chain employs TRBV11-1 and TRBJ1-4, with unresolved D. Trimming stripped 4 bases from V and 6 bases from J, with 18 bases between. CDR1 and CDR2 from the germline V gene are SGHAT and FQDESV (reference sequence). The CDR3 totals 16 residues. This CDR3 reads CASSSWPRSVDEKLFF. In nucleotides, the CDR3 is TGTGCCAGCAGCTCGTGGCCCAGGTCGGTGGATGAAAAACTGTTTTTT.

The chain combines TRBV2 with TRBJ2-3; TRBD2 matches at 11 bases. CDR3 size: 16 residues. Germline-derived CDR1 and CDR2 are SNHLY and FYNNEI. The junction had 7 bases not matched to a gene; V was cut back by 7 bases and J by 1 base. This CDR3 is CASTSQTSGGTDTQYF. For the CDR3, the DNA is TGTGCCAGCACCAGCCAGACTAGCGGGGGCACAGATACGCAGTATTTT.

The chain employs TRBV5-1 and TRBJ2-3; TRBD2 matches at 7 bases. The CDR3 is made up of 15 amino acids. From germline, CDR1 is SGHRS and CDR2 YFSETQ. V shed 2 bases, J shed 4 bases, and the junction held 7 bases outside the gene matches. CDR3 sequence: CASSFAGVLADTQYF. The CDR3 nucleotides read TGCGCCAGCAGCTTTGCGGGGGTTTTAGCAGATACGCAGTATTTT.

This chain uses TRBV2 with TRBJ1-2, with TRBD1 identical over 7 bases. CDR3 length: 14 residues. J was trimmed by 3 bases and V by 5 bases; bases with no gene match: 6. The germline gives CDR1 SNHLY, CDR2 FYNNEI. CDR3 coding DNA: TGTGCCAGCAGTCCCGGGACAGTAGACTATGGCTACACCTTC. Translated, it gives CASSPGTVDYGYTF.

CDR3 sequence: CASRQGGSSPLHF. The DNA for the CDR3 is TGTGCCAGCAGACAGGGAGGTAGTTCACCCCTCCACTTT. This chain links TRBV2 with TRBJ1-6; maybe TRBD1 (6 bases). Germline assignment: CDR1 SNHLY and CDR2 FYNNEI. The CDR3 sequence is 13 residues long. V was shortened by 6 bases and J by 9 bases, with 12 bases between the two germline ends.

This chain joins TRBV19 and TRBJ2-2, with TRBD1 matching over 9 bases. This CDR3 comprises 21 residues. V was pared by 0 bases and J by 2 bases, with 16 bases of the junction left unmatched. Germline CDR1 is LNHDA and CDR2 is SQIVND (reference sequence). CDR3 protein: CASSIDTGQGDIYFNTGELFF. Here the CDR3 DNA reads TGTGCCAGTAGTATAGATACGGGACAGGGCGATATCTACTTTAACACCGGGGAGCTGTTTTTT.

The J gene is TRBJ2-3, the V gene TRBV7-9; D perhaps matches TRBD2 (6 bases). Germline assignment: CDR1 SEHNR and CDR2 FQNEAQ (reference sequence). This CDR3 spans 15 amino acids. Trimming removed 3 bases from V and 5 bases from J, with 15 bases in between. CDR3 sequence (DNA): TGTGCCAGCAGCTTTTCGGGGGTTGCATTAGATACGCAGTATTTT. It specifies CASSFSGVALDTQYF. Full variable domain (remainder filled in from reference TRBV7-9 and TRBJ2-3): DTGVSQNPRHKITKRGQNVTFRCDPISEHNRLYWYRQTLGQGPEFLTYFQNEAQLEKSRLLSDRFSAERPKGSFSTLEIQRTEQGDSAMYLCASSFSGVALDTQYFGPGTRLTVL.